These 6 T cell receptor beta chains were sequenced from one sample in a study of identical twins. TCRdb reprocessed the 5' RACE reads via MiXCR and lists one record per CDR3 protein. The sample has around 240,000 distinct CDR3 sequences; approximately 7% are singletons. This sample was shared with a second study, whose subject was yellow fever vaccine responses in identical twins.

The sequencing sample was made of memory (CD45RO+) T cells sorted from blood. These receptors were collected from a woman aged 18-29 years in good health.

This clonotype was observed at least ten times. The genes are TRBV29-1 and TRBJ2-2; perhaps TRBD2 as D (5 bases). The V gene's germline CDR1 is SQVTM and CDR2 ANQGSEA. V was clipped by 2 bases and J by 0 bases, with 7 bases between them. This CDR3 comprises 14 residues. DNA for the CDR3: TGCAGCGTTGAACGGGATACGAACACCGGGGAGCTGTTTTTT. Protein sequence: CSVERDTNTGELFF.

Ten or more counts support this clonotype. This chain uses TRBV5-1 with TRBJ2-1, with D possibly matching TRBD1 (6 bases). Trimming stripped 0 bases from V and 10 bases from J, with 14 bases between. CDR3 length: 14 amino acids. Germline CDR1 and CDR2: SGHRS and YFSETQ. DNA of the CDR3: TGCGCCAGCAGCTTGGGGGGGCTAAAGGGGGAGCAGTTCTTC. Protein product: CASSLGGLKGEQFF.

This clonotype was seen many times. The CDR3 spells CASSNLPGHQRPYEQYV. The CDR3 bases are TGTGCCAGCAGCAACCTCCCGGGACACCAGAGACCATACGAGCAGTACGTC. V and J are TRBV21-1 and TRBJ2-7; the table's D call TRBD1 went unverified against the DNA. TRBV21-1 is a pseudogene. The CDR3 loop spans 17 amino acids.

This clonotype has at least ten counts. This chain joins TRBV29-1 and TRBJ2-7, with unresolved D. Germline values: CDR1 SQVTM, CDR2 ANQGSEA. CDR3 length: 11 residues. The V and J ends lost 6 bases and 5 bases respectively, with 11 bases between them. CDR3 coding DNA: TGCAGCGTGTCACGACTGGACGAGCAGTACTTC. Translating it yields CSVSRLDEQYF.

Many counts were recorded for this clonotype. V is TRBV7-7 and J is TRBJ2-5; 7 nucleotides align to TRBD2. With 1 base clipped from V and 7 bases from J, the junction kept 9 bases outside the gene matches. CDR1 is SSHAT and CDR2 is FNYEAQ in the germline V gene (reference sequence). The length of the CDR3 is 15 residues. This CDR3 reads CASSLGTRGLGTQYF. The CDR3, as DNA: TGTGCCAGCAGCTTAGGGACTAGAGGTCTGGGGACCCAGTACTTC. Full variable domain (missing parts from reference TRBV7-7 and TRBJ2-5): GAGVSQSPRYKVTKRGQDVTLRCDPISSHATLYWYQQALGQGPEFLTYFNYEAQPDKSGLPSDRFSAERPEGSISTLTIQRTEQRDSAMYRCASSLGTRGLGTQYFGPGTRLLVL.

This clonotype has a handful of counts. The chain employs TRBV12-3 or TRBV12-4 and TRBJ2-7; either TRBD1 or TRBD2 may fit D (6 bases each). The CDR3 spans 13 residues. With 6 bases removed from V and 7 bases from J, the gap between germline ends came to 16 bases. The CDR3 sequence: CASRKYRAGEQYF. In DNA, the CDR3 is TGTGCCAGCAGAAAATACAGGGCGGGGGAGCAGTACTTC.